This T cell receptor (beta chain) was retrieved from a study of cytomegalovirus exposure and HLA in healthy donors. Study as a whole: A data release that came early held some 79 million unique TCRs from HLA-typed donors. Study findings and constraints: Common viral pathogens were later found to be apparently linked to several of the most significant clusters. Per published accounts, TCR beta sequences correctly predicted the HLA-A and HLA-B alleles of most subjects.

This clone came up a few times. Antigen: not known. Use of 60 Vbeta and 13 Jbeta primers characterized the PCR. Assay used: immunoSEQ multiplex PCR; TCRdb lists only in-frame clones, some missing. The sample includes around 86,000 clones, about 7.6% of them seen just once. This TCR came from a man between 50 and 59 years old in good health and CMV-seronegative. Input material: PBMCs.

DNA of the CDR3: TGCGCCAGCAGCCAGGACAGGGGGCTGGATACGCAGTATTTT. Protein: CASSQDRGLDTQYF. The V gene is TRBV5-1, the J gene TRBJ2-3, with 11 bases that match TRBD1. The CDR3 extends over 14 amino acids. Germline CDR1 reads SGHRS; CDR2 reads YFSETQ. Trimming removed 4 bases from V and 6 bases from J; junction bases left unmatched: 4.